Following are 8 T cell receptor beta chains from one sample sequenced in a study of CD8+ T cells in alopecia areata. Extraction and reverse transcription of RNA yielded cDNA as the sequencing template. Clones were sequenced by immunoSEQ multiplex PCR, and TCRdb holds only the in-frame ones, with some missing. The data hold about 270,000 clones, with 45% to 70% observed a single time. Treatment meaning: oral pan-JAK inhibitor, 5-10 mg twice daily. Sequencing was performed on CD4+ T cells sorted from blood, taken around week 53, from a patient treated with tofacitinib. Receptors originate from a human donor with alopecia areata.

A few counts support this clone. Other DNA sequences in the same sample also yield this CDR3. The chain joins TRBV7-2 to TRBJ2-1; tentatively, D is TRBD1 or TRBD2 (5 bases each). V lost 0 bases and J lost 5, with 8 bases in between. CDR1 is SGHTA and CDR2 is FQGNSA in the germline V gene. The CDR3 consists of 14 residues. The CDR3: CASSLARGHNEQFF. The CDR3 nucleotides are TGTGCCAGCAGCTTAGCGAGGGGACACAATGAGCAGTTCTTC.

The J gene is TRBJ2-5, the V gene TRBV29-1; D is uncertain. V lost 8 bases, J lost 2 bases, and 6 bases lay in between. CDR1 SQVTM and CDR2 ANQGSEA come from the germline V gene. The CDR3 spans 10 residues. The CDR3 nucleotides are TGCAGCTACCTACAAGAGACCCAGTACTTC. Amino acids: CSYLQETQYF.

This clone occurred a few times. One end of the junction varies from germline; a read error may be responsible. The CDR3 coding sequence is TGTGCCAGCAGTGACCGACCCGGTTGCATCTTC. This translates into CASSDRPGCIF. This chain uses TRBV2 with TRBJ2-1; unclear D gene. The CDR3 extends over 11 amino acids. Germline assignment: CDR1 SNHLY and CDR2 FYNNEI.

The chain is built from TRBV6-5 and TRBJ1-6, with TRBD1 identical over 7 bases. Germline V CDR1 and CDR2: MNHEY, SVGAGI. The junction had 7 bases not matched to a gene; V was cut back by 9 bases and J by 8 bases. The CDR3 runs to 13 residues. CDR3 DNA sequence: TGTGCCAGTACACAGGGGCAAGATTCACCCCTCCACTTT. This encodes CASTQGQDSPLHF.

J is TRBJ1-2 and V is TRBV9; D gene unclear. Trimming cost V 3 bases and J 6 bases, with 15 bases left between them. Germline CDR1 and CDR2: SGDLS and YYNGEE. The CDR3 is made up of 14 amino acids. The CDR3 DNA follows: TGTGCCAGCAGCGGAACAGTGTCGAGGCATGGCTACACCTTC. It is translated as CASSGTVSRHGYTF.

The chain couples TRBV29-1 to TRBJ2-3, with TRBD2 matching over 10 bases. The length of the CDR3 is 14 residues. J was trimmed by 4 bases and V by 0 bases; bases with no gene match: 1. The germline V gene has CDR1 SQVTM and CDR2 ANQGSEA. The CDR3 DNA reads TGCAGCGTTGAAGATGGACTAGCGGCAGATACGCAGTATTTT. This translates into CSVEDGLAADTQYF.

The chain employs TRBV30 and TRBJ2-7; D unclear. The CDR3 is 13 amino acids. Between the trimmed V and J ends, which lost 0 bases and 7 bases, there was a span of 13 bases. CDR1 is GTSNPN, CDR2 SVGIG, per germline (reference sequence). CDR3: CAWSVLPGGEQYF. Here the CDR3 DNA reads TGTGCCTGGAGTGTACTCCCAGGTGGAGAGCAGTACTTC.

V gene TRBV30 combines with J gene TRBJ1-1; TRBD1 agrees at 7 bases. The V and J ends lost 3 bases and 5 bases, in that order; junction bases with no gene match: 3. CDR1 and CDR2 from the germline V gene are GTSNPN and SVGIG (reference sequence). The CDR3 runs 12 residues. In DNA, the CDR3 is TGTGCCTGGAGCCAGGGGGGGACTGAAGCTTTCTTT. Translation gives CAWSQGGTEAFF.